This T cell receptor beta chain emerged from a study of blood T cell repertoires in COVID-19. Trimming cost V 8 bases and J 1 base, with 14 bases left between them. The CDR3 runs 14 residues. CDR1 MDHEN and CDR2 SYDVKM come from the germline V gene. Symptom resolution, clearance, or two negative PCRs marked the recovered donors of Cohort 3. The table came from immunoSEQ multiplex PCR; TCRdb's copy has only in-frame clones and leaves some out. Of roughly 270,000 clones in the sample, about 85% were seen once. This clone was counted a single time. This sequence joins TRBV28 and TRBJ1-1; D is undetermined. The sequence was collected from a woman in her 50s who had recovered from COVID-19. The sample consisted of PBMCs or T cells enriched from blood (not recorded which). The CDR3 DNA follows: TGTGCCAGCCGATCCGTTCTAGCGAACACTGAAGCTTTCTTT. Protein product: CASRSVLANTEAFF. Full variable domain (missing parts from reference TRBV28 and TRBJ1-1): DVKVTQSSRYLVKRTGEKVFLECVQDMDHENMFWYRQDPGLGLRLIYFSYDVKMKEKGDIPEGYSVSREKKERFSLILESASTNQTSMYLCASRSVLANTEAFFGQGTRLTVV.